The sequence of this TCR beta chain was determined in a study of Ad26.COV2.S vaccination and SARS-CoV-2 variants. Using immunoSEQ multiplex PCR, the repertoire was profiled, and TCRdb retains in-frame clones only, with some absent. The sample yields 300,000 to 350,000 clones, about nine tenths seen once. Points on this clone: The sample has other DNA sequences that encode this CDR3 too.

Treatment given: 15 to 20 received Ad26.COV2.S at low or high dose, single or two shots; several received placebo; per-sample allocation not given. Sampling happened 63 days after the first vaccine or placebo injection. Donation was by an adult aged 18-55 years who was in Boston. V lost 3 bases, J lost 0 bases, and 3 bases stayed unmatched. Germline loops: CDR1 SGHRS, CDR2 YFSETQ. This CDR3 has 15 residues. The material sequenced was peripheral blood, taken in a trial of Ad26.COV2.S vaccine versus placebo. The clonotype comes from a person between 18 and 60 years old who received the Ad26.COV2.S COVID-19 vaccine or a placebo. This chain links TRBV5-1 with TRBJ1-2; 9 bases fit TRBD1. CDR3: CASSSGQGSNYGYTF. As DNA, the CDR3 is TGCGCCAGCAGCTCGGGACAGGGATCTAACTATGGCTACACCTTC.